This paragraph covers one T cell receptor beta chain sequence. The target of this receptor is not known. No base-level quality is on record; no much larger clone is a single base apart. The entry originates in a study of blood T cells in healthy people across ages (dated by TCRdb to 2013 to 2016). About the investigation overall: In model experiments, template switching captured roughly one uniquely barcoded TCR beta cDNA molecule for every two T cells. The donors were divided into four age groups: young (average approximately 15 years), middle-aged (roughly 40), aged (about 56) and long-lived (about 80). The study measured age-related changes in TCR beta repertoire diversity using deep sequencing normalized with unique cDNA molecular identifiers. Using the same blood draw, the study looked at two additional independent replicas of 1 million unique cDNA reads for two donors, one aged 18 to 30 and the other aged 80 or older. Donors of different ages were randomly distributed across sequencing lanes to avoid experimental bias.

The library was obtained by 5' RACE. Sequencing used an Illumina HiSeq 2500. A second PCR of 7 to 11 cycles was performed with a sample-barcoded 5' primer and a J-beta primer mix. A template-switch 5' adaptor carrying 12 random nucleotides introduced a unique molecular identifier onto each TCR beta cDNA molecule. Each sample yielded at least 2.5 million CDR3-containing paired-end reads. First-strand cDNA was synthesized from all RNA with the Mint cDNA synthesis kit, primed by a TRBC-specific oligonucleotide. Following uracil-DNA glycosylase treatment, a first 18-cycle PCR with universal primers M1SS and BC2_uni_R was performed on all cDNA. The paper's data handling went like this. For normalization, 1 million high-quality reads were randomly selected from each sample, with every read carrying a distinct molecular identifier. Reads sharing molecular identifiers were discarded rather than binned into consensus sequences. MiTCR, set to a Q25 quality threshold and the strictest error-elimination algorithm, was used for CDR3 identification, clonotype clustering and error correction. A nonparametric unseen species model with Euler transformation was used to estimate lower-bound total TCR beta diversity. TCRdb passed the public sequencing reads through fastp at Q25 and MiXCR, retaining productive beta sequences. When rows share a CDR3 protein, they turn into one entry using the most common DNA and genes. The authors' filters were not applied to this entry. This sample lists about 640,000 distinct CDR3 sequences; about 53% were detected once. Clones ranked in the top ten supply 35% to 40% of the sample.

Broad study findings and their caveats: As age increased, observed TCR beta diversity per million T cells dropped in a roughly linear way, and a significant reduction was already evident by age 40. Estimates of total diversity based on one million sequenced T cells were regarded as lower bounds and as underestimates. Because profiling used bulk unsorted PBMCs, naive and antigen-experienced compartments could not be compared conclusively. There was a strong correlation between observed TCR beta diversity and the percentage of naive T cells measured by flow cytometry. The long-lived group showed more naive CD4+ T cells, fewer expanded clones and increased TCR diversity than the aged group, suggesting age selection. Because the CMV infection status of the donors was unknown, age-related changes in expanded clonotypes may potentially have been confounded.

The germline V gene supplies CDR1 SGHTS and CDR2 YDEGEE. V sheds 1 base and J sheds 7 bases, leaving 12 bases between their ends. The CDR3 numbers 13 residues from cysteine through phenylalanine. Of all the DNA, just the CDR3 is kept, 39 bases in frame from base 1. The donors were 40 or so Caucasian individuals from Russia, aged roughly 6 to 100 years, who were systemically healthy. Roughly 9 milliliters of peripheral blood were drawn from each donor into EDTA-treated Vacutainer tubes. Ficoll-Paque density-gradient centrifugation was used to isolate PBMCs, with at least 7 million per sample. Trizol reagent was used to extract total RNA from the PBMCs, yielding at least 5 micrograms per sample. The percentages of naive CD45RAhigh/CD27high T cells were determined by flow cytometry on a PBMC aliquot from every donor.

The sample was blood. The clonotype originates from a man aged 55 to 70 in good health. The chain is made from TRBV5-8 and TRBJ2-7; the D gene lacks a confident call. The sequenced DNA is TGTGCCAGCAGCTTGTATCCCCTAAATGAGCAGTACTTC. Translated, it gives CASSLYPLNEQYF.